The clone carrying this T cell receptor (beta chain) was counted once. Its antigen is not known. This table comes from immunoSEQ multiplex PCR, and its TCRdb copy is limited to in-frame clones, with some not included. The sample shows around 45,000 clones, approximately 83% of them seen only once. The data derive from a study of OX40 agonist ivuxolimab in advanced cancers. The study's findings and limits: Clonal expansion from baseline to week 6 occurred in both CD4+ and CD8+ T cells. Normalized expansion of T-cell clones was also low for some nonresponders. Among the lowest peripheral clonal expansion occurred in 0.1-3.0 mg/kg partial responders.

From germline, CDR1 is LGHNA and CDR2 YNFKEQ. V was shortened by 0 bases and J by 10 bases, with 12 bases between the two germline ends. The CDR3 sequence is 14 residues long. The receptor's source is an adult with an advanced solid tumor such as melanoma, head and neck, liver or kidney cancer. The source was CD4+ or CD8+ T cells sorted from blood, collected in a trial of the OX40 agonist ivuxolimab. This chain connects TRBV4-2 to TRBJ1-4; tentatively, D is TRBD1 (6 bases). The CDR3 loop reads CASSQDTGRGKLFF. The CDR3, as DNA: TGTGCCAGCAGCCAAGATACAGGGAGGGGAAAACTGTTTTTT.